This T cell receptor beta chain was sequenced during a study of blood T cells in healthy people across ages. Study-wide results and caveats: Any changes in expanded clonotypes were possibly confounded, as donor CMV status remained unknown.

There are many counts of this clonotype. Its matching antigen is unknown. Primers used in a second PCR of about 7 to 12 cycles were a sample-barcoded 5' primer and a J-beta primer mix. Each CDR3 protein is one row after TCRdb ran MiXCR on the 5' RACE reads. In the table there are some 1.5 million distinct CDR3 sequences, 28% of which are singletons. The CDR3 covers 14 residues. From germline, CDR1 is SGHRS and CDR2 YFSETQ. Trimming pared 2 bases from V and 4 bases from J, leaving 13 bases between. Input material: blood. V gene TRBV5-1 combines with J gene TRBJ2-7; D gene unclear. This receptor was obtained from a woman aged 25-40 years in good health. CDR3 nucleotide sequence: TGCGCCAGCAGCTTTTCGACTTTCGATTACGAGCAGTACTTC. It specifies CASSFSTFDYEQYF. Combining the CDR3 with reference TRBV5-1 and TRBJ2-7 gives the whole variable domain KAGVTQTPRYLIKTRGQQVTLSCSPISGHRSVSWYQQTPGQGLQFLFEYFSETQRNKGNFPGRFSGRQFSNSRSEMNVSTLELGDSALYLCASSFSTFDYEQYFGPGTRLTVT.